Here is one T cell receptor (beta chain) with its context. Its antigen specificity is not known. No base quality values were provided; no much bigger clone lies one nucleotide off. The collaborating institutions used their own protocols to collect whole blood in K2EDTA tubes. For TCRbeta analysis, collaborators shipped samples as frozen whole blood, isolated PBMCs, or DNA extracted from either of those sample types. These data come from a study of blood T cell repertoires in COVID-19 (dated by TCRdb to 2019 to 2021). Regarding the study in general: Samples covering the acute and convalescent phases of COVID-19 were provided by collaborators in the United States, Italy and Spain. Deeply sampled blood TCRbeta repertoires from subjects exposed to, actively infected with, or recovered from COVID-19 were included in the dataset. The repertoires were released in a freely available public database intended as a resource for research on the immune response to SARS-CoV-2. The prospective study material was composed of cDNA or gDNA derived from T cells, B-cell-depleted T cells, or PBMCs. Samples were obtained from the ongoing ImmuneRACE study (first 160 participants) and from over a thousand subjects provided by 6 global collaborators. A de-identified subject ID, COVID-19 status, age in years and sex were almost always included in the sample metadata. HLA class I and class II types, where available, came from metadata supplied by the sample provider rather than from assay-based typing.

What the research found in general, with its limitations: The amount of clinical and demographic metadata varied by source and participant and was provided uncurated.

TCRbeta CDR3 regions were amplified from genomic DNA by means of the immunoSEQ Assay, a bias-controlled multiplex PCR. As for how the authors treated the data: Within the assay, amplification of reference gene primers was used to estimate how many nucleated cells each sample contained. To quantify the absolute abundance of each unique TCRbeta CDR3 rearrangement, sequence reads were collapsed and filtered. For each sample, productive Simpson clonality was calculated as the square root of Simpson's diversity index over productive rearrangements. Drawn from immuneACCESS, this table holds only the in-frame rearrangements with V and J called that TCRdb kept. Clones are partly lost; checked studies trace under half to an unresolved V gene and leave the rest unexplained. The DNA was the basis for D and trimming; V, J and clone size are from that table. This sample is represented by about 160,000 clones; roughly 88% of them were singletons. The top ten hold 8% to 9.5% of the sample.

Sample: peripheral blood. This receptor was taken from a woman older than 75 with active or convalescent COVID-19.

The CDR3: CASSPNQGTNEKLFF. The DNA sequence is TGTGCCAGCAGCCCCAACCAGGGAACGAATGAAAAACTGTTTTTT. The V gene is TRBV7-8 and the J gene is TRBJ1-4; a weak D assignment points to TRBD1 (5 bases agree). V sheds 5 bases and J sheds 5 bases, leaving 15 bases between their ends. CDR3 length: 15 amino acids, cysteine to phenylalanine. Only CDR3 DNA is held: 45 bases, read in frame from base 1. Taken from the germline V gene, the CDR1 and CDR2 loops are SGHVS and FQNEAQ. Here the CDR3 is joined to the reference TRBV7-8 and TRBJ1-4 genes, and the full variable domain is: GAGVSQSPRYKVAKRGQDVALRCDPISGHVSLFWYQQALGQGPEFLTYFQNEAQLDKSGLPSDRFFAERPEGSVSTLKIQRTQQEDSAVYLCASSPNQGTNEKLFFGSGTQLSVL.